The clone carrying this TCR beta chain has at least ten counts. Antigen specificity is unknown. The record originates from a study of T cells after posttransplantation cyclophosphamide. This related bone marrow graft donor gave peripheral blood on the day of marrow donation. Overall study results and limits: Later post-transplant blood repertoires were often dominated by donor CD8+ memory clones. Recipient CMV seropositivity and CMV reactivation strongly tracked TRB clonality. TRB overlap between skin or GI tissue T cells and blood was limited.

TCRdb's copy holds only in-frame clones and misses some; the assay was immunoSEQ multiplex PCR. Found here are 35,000 to 55,000 clones, no singletons; the ten largest cover roughly 2.1%. Germline-derived CDR1 and CDR2 are SGHNT and YENEEA. Between the trimmed V and J ends, which lost 1 base and 1 base, there was a span of 10 bases. The CDR3 is made up of 15 amino acids. The receptor was isolated from a man aged 40-50 years in good health, CMV-negative, and a related stem cell transplant donor. V and J are TRBV11-3 and TRBJ1-1; tentatively, D is TRBD1 (5 bases). The sample comprised PBMCs. CDR3 in DNA: TGTGCCAGCAGCTTAGGGGGACTGCAGAACACTGAAGCTTTCTTT. Translated: CASSLGGLQNTEAFF.